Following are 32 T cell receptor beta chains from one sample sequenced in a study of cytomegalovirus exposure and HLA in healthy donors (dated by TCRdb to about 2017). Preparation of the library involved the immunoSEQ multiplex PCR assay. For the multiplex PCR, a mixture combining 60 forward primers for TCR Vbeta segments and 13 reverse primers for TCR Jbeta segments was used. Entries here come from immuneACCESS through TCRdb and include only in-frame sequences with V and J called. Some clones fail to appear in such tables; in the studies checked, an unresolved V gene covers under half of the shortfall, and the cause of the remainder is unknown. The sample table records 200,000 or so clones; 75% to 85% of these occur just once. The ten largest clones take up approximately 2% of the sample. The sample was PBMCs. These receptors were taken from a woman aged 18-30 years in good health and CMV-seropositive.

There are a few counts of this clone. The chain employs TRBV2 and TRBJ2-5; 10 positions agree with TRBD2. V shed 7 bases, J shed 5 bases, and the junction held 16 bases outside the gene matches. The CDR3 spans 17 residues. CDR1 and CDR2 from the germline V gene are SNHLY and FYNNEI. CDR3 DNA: TGTGCCAGCAACAGGAGGAGCGGGGGGGCTTCCGGGGAGACCCAGTACTTC. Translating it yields CASNRRSGGASGETQYF.

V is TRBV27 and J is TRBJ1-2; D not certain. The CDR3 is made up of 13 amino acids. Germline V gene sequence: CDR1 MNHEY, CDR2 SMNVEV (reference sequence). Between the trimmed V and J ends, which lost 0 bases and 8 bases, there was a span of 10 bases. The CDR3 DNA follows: TGTGCCAGCAGTTTATCGAGAGCGGGCGGCTACACCTTC. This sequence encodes CASSLSRAGGYTF.

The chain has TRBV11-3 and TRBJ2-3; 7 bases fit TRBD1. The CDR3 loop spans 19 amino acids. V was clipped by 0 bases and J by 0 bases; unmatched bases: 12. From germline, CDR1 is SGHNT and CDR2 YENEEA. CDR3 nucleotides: TGTGCCAGCAGCTTAGACTACGGGGAGTGGGGACAGAGCACAGATACGCAGTATTTT. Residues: CASSLDYGEWGQSTDTQYF.

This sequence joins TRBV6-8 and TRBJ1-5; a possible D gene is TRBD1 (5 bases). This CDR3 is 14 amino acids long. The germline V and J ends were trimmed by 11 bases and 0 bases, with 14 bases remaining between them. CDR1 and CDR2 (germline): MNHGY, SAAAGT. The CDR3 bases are TGTGCCGGTCACAGGCCGGATAGCAATCAGCCCCAGCATTTT. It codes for CAGHRPDSNQPQHF.

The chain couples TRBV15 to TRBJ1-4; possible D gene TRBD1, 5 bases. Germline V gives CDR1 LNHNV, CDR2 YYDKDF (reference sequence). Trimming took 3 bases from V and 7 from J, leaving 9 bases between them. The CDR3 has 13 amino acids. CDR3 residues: CATSRTVREKLFF. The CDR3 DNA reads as TGTGCCACCAGCAGGACAGTCCGTGAAAAACTGTTTTTT.

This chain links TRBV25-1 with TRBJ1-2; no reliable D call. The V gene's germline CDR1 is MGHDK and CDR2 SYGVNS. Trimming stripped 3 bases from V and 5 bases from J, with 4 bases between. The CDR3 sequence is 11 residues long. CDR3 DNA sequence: TGTGCCAGCAGTGAGAGTTATGGCTACACCTTC. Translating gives CASSESYGYTF.

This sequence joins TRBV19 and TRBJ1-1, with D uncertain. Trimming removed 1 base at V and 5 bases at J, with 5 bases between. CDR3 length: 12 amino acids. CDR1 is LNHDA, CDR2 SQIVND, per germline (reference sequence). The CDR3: CASSIGSTEAFF. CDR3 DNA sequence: TGTGCCAGTAGTATAGGCAGTACTGAAGCTTTCTTT.

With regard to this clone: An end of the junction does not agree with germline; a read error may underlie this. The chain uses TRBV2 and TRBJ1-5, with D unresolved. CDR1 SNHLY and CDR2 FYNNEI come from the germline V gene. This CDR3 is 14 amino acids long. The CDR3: CASTIDLGAIPPHF. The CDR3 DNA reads TGTGCCAGTACGATCGACCTGGGCGCAATCCCCCCGCATTTT.

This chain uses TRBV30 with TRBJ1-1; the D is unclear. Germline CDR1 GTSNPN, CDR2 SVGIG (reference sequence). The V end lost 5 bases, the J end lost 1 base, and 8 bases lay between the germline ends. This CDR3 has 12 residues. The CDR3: CAWERENTEAFF. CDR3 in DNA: TGTGCCTGGGAACGGGAGAACACTGAAGCTTTCTTT.

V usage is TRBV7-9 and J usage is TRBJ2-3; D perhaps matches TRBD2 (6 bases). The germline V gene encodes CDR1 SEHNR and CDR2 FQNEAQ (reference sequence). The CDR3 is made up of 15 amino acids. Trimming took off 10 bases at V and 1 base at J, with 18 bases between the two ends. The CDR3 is CAIPGLGGGTDTQYF. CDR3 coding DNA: TGTGCCATCCCGGGCCTGGGCGGGGGCACAGATACGCAGTATTTT.

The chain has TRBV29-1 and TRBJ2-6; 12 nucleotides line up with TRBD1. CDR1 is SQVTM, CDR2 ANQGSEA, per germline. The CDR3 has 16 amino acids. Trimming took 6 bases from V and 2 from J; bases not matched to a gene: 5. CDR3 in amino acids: CSVAGTGGAGANVLTF. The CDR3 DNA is TGCAGCGTAGCCGGGACAGGGGGCGCTGGGGCCAACGTCCTGACTTTC.

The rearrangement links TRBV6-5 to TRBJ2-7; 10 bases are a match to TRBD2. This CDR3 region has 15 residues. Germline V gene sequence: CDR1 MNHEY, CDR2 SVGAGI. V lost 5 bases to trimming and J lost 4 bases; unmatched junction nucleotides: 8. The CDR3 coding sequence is TGTGCCAGCAGTCCCAATAGCGGGGGGACTTACGAGCAGTACTTC. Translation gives CASSPNSGGTYEQYF.

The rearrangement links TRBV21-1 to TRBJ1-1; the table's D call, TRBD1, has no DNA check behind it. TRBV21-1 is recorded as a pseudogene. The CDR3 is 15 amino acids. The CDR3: CASSNGGGRMTEAFF. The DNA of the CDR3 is TGTGCCAGCAGCAACGGTGGGGGCCGGATGACTGAAGCTTTCTTT.

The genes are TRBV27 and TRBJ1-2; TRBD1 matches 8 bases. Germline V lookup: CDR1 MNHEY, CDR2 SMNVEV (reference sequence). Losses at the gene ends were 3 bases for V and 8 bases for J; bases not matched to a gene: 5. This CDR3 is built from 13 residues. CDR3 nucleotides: TGTGCCAGCAGTTTCGACAGGGGCGACGGCTACACCTTC. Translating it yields CASSFDRGDGYTF.

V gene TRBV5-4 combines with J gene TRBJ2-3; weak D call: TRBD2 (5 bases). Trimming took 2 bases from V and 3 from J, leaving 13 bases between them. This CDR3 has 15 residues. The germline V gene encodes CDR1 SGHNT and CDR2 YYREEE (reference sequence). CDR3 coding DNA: TGTGCCAGCAGCTTTTCGGGGATTTTAACAGATACGCAGTATTTT. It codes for CASSFSGILTDTQYF.

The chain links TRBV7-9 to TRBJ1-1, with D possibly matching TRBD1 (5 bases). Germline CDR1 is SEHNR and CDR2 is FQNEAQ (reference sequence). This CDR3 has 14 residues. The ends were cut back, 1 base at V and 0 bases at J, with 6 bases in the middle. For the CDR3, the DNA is TGTGCCAGCAGCTTAGGGGGGGTGAACACTGAAGCTTTCTTT. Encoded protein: CASSLGGVNTEAFF. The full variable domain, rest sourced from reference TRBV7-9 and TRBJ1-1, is DTGVSQNPRHKITKRGQNVTFRCDPISEHNRLYWYRQTLGQGPEFLTYFQNEAQLEKSRLLSDRFSAERPKGSFSTLEIQRTEQGDSAMYLCASSLGGVNTEAFFGQGTRLTVV.

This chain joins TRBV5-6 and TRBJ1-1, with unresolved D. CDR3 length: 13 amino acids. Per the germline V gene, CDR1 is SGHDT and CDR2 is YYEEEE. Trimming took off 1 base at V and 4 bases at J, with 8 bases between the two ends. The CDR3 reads CASSLWPSTEAFF. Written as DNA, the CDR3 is TGTGCCAGCAGCTTGTGGCCCAGCACTGAAGCTTTCTTT.

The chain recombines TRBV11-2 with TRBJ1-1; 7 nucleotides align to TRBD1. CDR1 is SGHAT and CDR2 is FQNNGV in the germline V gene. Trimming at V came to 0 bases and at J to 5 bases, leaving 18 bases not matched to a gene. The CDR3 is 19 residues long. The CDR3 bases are TGTGCCAGCAGCTTAGATCCCCCCGTACAGGGGCGGGTTGGGACTGAAGCTTTCTTT. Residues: CASSLDPPVQGRVGTEAFF.

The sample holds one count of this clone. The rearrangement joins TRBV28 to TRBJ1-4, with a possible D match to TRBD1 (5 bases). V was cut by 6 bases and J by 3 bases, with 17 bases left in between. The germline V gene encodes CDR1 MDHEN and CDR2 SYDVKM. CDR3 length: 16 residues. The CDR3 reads CASSSPSTVSNEKLFF. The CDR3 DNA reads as TGTGCCAGCAGCTCCCCGTCGACAGTGTCTAATGAAAAACTGTTTTTT. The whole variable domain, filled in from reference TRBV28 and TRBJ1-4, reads DVKVTQSSRYLVKRTGEKVFLECVQDMDHENMFWYRQDPGLGLRLIYFSYDVKMKEKGDIPEGYSVSREKKERFSLILESASTNQTSMYLCASSSPSTVSNEKLFFGSGTQLSVL.

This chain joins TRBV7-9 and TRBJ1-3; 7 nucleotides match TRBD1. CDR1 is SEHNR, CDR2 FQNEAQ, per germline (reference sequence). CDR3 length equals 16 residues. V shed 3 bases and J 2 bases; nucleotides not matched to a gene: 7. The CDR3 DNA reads TGTGCCAGCAGCTTGTTTGCGACAGGGACTGGAAACACCATATATTTT. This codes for CASSLFATGTGNTIYF.

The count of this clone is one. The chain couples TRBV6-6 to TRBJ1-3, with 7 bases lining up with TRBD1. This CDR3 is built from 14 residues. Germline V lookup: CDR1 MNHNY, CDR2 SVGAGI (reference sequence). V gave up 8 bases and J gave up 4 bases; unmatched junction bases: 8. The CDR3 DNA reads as TGTGCCAGCCACAAAGAGGGGGCGGGAAACACCATATATTTT. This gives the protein CASHKEGAGNTIYF.

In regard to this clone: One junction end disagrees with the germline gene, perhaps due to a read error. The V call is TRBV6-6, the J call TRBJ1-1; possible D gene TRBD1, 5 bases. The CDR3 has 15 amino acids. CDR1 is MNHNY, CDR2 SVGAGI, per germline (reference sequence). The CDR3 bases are TGTGCCAGCAGAGCCGGACACTTAGAGAACGCTGAAGCTTTCTTT. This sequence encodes CASRAGHLENAEAFF.

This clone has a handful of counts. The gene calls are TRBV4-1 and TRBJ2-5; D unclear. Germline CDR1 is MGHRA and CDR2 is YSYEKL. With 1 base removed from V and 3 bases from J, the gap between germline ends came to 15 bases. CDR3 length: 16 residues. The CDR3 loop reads CASSQGVGSGEETQYF. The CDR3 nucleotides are TGCGCCAGCAGCCAAGGGGTTGGTTCGGGTGAAGAGACCCAGTACTTC.

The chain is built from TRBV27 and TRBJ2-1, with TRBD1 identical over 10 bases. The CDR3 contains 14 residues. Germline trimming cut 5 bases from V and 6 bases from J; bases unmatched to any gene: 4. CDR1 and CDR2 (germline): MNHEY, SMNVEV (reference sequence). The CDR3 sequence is CASSRTGGGNEQFF. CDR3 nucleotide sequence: TGTGCCAGCAGTCGGACAGGGGGTGGCAATGAGCAGTTCTTC.

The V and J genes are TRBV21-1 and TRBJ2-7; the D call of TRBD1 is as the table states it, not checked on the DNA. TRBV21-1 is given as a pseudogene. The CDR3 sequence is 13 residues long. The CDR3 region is CASSKGDRDEQYV. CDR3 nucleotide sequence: TGTGCCAGCAGCAAGGGAGACAGGGACGAGCAGTACGTC.

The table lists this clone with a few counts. DNA for the CDR3: TGTGCCAGCGAACAGGGACAGCCAGACTATGGCTACACCTTC. Protein: CASEQGQPDYGYTF. The genes are TRBV19 and TRBJ1-2, with 7 bases aligning to TRBD1. Trimming removed 9 bases from V and 3 bases from J; junction bases left unmatched: 10. This CDR3 is built from 14 residues. The germline gives CDR1 LNHDA, CDR2 SQIVND (reference sequence). The full variable domain, rest sourced from reference TRBV19 and TRBJ1-2, is DGGITQSPKYLFRKEGQNVTLSCEQNLNHDAMYWYRQDPGQGLRLIYYSQIVNDFQKGDIAEGYSVSREKKESFPLTVTSAQKNPTAFYLCASEQGQPDYGYTFGSGTRLTVV.

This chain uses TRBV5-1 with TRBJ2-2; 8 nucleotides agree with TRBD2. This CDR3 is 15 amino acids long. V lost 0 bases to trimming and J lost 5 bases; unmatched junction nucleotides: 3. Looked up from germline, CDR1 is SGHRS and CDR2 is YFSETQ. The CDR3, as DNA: TGCGCCAGCAGCTTGGTAGCGGGGAGGACCGGGGAGCTGTTTTTT. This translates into CASSLVAGRTGELFF.

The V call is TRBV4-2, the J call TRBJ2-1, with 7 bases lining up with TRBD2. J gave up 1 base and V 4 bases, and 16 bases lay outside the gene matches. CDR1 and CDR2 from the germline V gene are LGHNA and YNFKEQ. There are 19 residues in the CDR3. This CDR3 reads CASSLTSLGTTPSYNEQFF. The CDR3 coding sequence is TGTGCCAGCAGCCTGACTTCTCTAGGGACTACCCCTTCCTACAATGAGCAGTTCTTC.

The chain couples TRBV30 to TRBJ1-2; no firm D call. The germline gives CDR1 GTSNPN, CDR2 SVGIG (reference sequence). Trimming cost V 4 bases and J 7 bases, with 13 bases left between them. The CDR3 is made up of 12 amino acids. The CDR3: CAWTSRPGGYTF. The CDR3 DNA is TGTGCCTGGACCTCACGACCAGGTGGCTACACCTTC.

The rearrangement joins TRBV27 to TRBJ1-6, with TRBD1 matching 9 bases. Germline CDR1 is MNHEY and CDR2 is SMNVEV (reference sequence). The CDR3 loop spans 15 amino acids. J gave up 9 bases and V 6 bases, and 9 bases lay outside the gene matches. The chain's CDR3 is CASRKMTGGASPLHF. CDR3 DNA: TGTGCCAGCAGAAAAATGACAGGGGGGGCTTCACCCCTCCACTTT.

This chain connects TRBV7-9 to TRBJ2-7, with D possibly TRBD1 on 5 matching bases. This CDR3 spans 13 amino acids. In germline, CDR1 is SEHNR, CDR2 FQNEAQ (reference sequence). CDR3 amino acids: CSSSRQSSYEQYV. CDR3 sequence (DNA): TGTTCCAGCAGCCGACAGTCCTCCTACGAGCAGTACGTC.

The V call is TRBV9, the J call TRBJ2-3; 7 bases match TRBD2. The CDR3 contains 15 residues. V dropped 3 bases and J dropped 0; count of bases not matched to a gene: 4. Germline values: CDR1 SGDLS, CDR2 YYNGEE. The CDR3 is CASSGAGTSTDTQYF. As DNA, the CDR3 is TGTGCCAGCAGCGGAGCGGGGACGAGCACAGATACGCAGTATTTT.